What follows describes a single TCR beta chain. Baseline was the first blood sampling point, followed by cycle 4 day 1 and cycle 7 day 1. CDR1 and CDR2 (germline): SGDLS, YYNGEE. V was pared by 6 bases and J by 7 bases, with 9 bases of the junction left unmatched. The CDR3 has 15 amino acids. Sequenced by immunoSEQ multiplex PCR; TCRdb stores in-frame clones only, minus some. The sample holds approximately 38,000 clones; roughly 90% are singletons and the top ten take nearly 9.5%. The data are from a study of OX40 agonist ivuxolimab in advanced cancers. The J gene is TRBJ2-2, the V gene TRBV9; 10 bases line up with TRBD1. This clonotype originated in an adult with an advanced solid tumor such as melanoma, head and neck, liver or kidney cancer. The source was CD4+ or CD8+ T cells sorted from blood, collected in a trial of the OX40 agonist ivuxolimab. CDR3: CASTPGQGTIGELFF. The CDR3 DNA reads TGTGCCAGCACTCCGGGACAGGGGACCATCGGGGAGCTGTTTTTT.